Following are 7 T cell receptor beta chains from one sample sequenced in a study of blood T cells in healthy people across ages. Primers used in a second PCR of about 7 to 12 cycles were a sample-barcoded 5' primer and a J-beta primer mix. MiXCR was run by TCRdb on the 5' RACE reads, yielding one entry per CDR3 protein. The sample contains hundreds of thousands of distinct CDR3 sequences, about 30% of which appear only once. The sequencing input was blood. The source is an elderly woman in good health.

This clonotype was detected ten times or more. The rearrangement links TRBV6-6 to TRBJ1-6; perhaps TRBD1 as D (5 bases). There are 15 residues in the CDR3. Germline assignment: CDR1 MNHNY and CDR2 SVGAGI (reference sequence). V was cut by 0 bases and J by 6 bases, with 9 bases left in between. CDR3 DNA: TGTGCCAGCAGTTACTCGGGGACCGGTAATTCACCCCTCCACTTT. Encoded protein: CASSYSGTGNSPLHF.

In the case of this clonotype: Its ends do not fully match the called genes, so a read error is possible. CDR3 DNA sequence: TGTAGTGCTCCACGGGGGGCCGACGCCGCCGAGCAGTACTTC. Its protein is CSAPRGADAAEQYF. The chain employs TRBV20-1 and TRBJ2-7, with D perhaps matching TRBD2 (7 bases). The CDR3 is 14 residues long. Germline V gene lookup returns CDR1 DFQATT and CDR2 SNEGSKA (reference sequence).

This clonotype was found a few times. One base away lies a much larger clone, so this may be a sequencing read error. In DNA, the CDR3 is TGCGCCAGCAGCTTGGAGGGACTCGAGCAGTACTTC. As protein: CASSLEGLEQYF. The gene calls are TRBV5-1 and TRBJ2-5; D perhaps matches TRBD2 (6 bases). The J call may be in error: the DNA end matches TRBJ2-7 better. This CDR3 is 12 amino acids long. Germline loops: CDR1 SGHRS, CDR2 YFSETQ.

This clonotype was observed a few times. The chain employs TRBV9 and TRBJ2-1, with 14 bases matching TRBD2. This CDR3 is built from 16 residues. Germline V gives CDR1 SGDLS, CDR2 YYNGEE. V trimming: 10 bases; J trimming: 6 bases; junction bases outside the gene matches: 12. The CDR3 nucleotides are TGTGCCGGCTCGGGACTAGCGGGGGCCGTTGGCAATGAGCAGTTCTTC. Translated: CAGSGLAGAVGNEQFF.

This clonotype was seen repeatedly, ten times or more. V is TRBV5-1 and J is TRBJ2-7; weak D call: TRBD1 (6 bases). The germline V gene has CDR1 SGHRS and CDR2 YFSETQ. The CDR3 covers 14 residues. The germline V and J ends were trimmed by 1 base and 5 bases, with 13 bases remaining between them. The CDR3 DNA reads as TGCGCCAGCAGCTTGTCAGGGGTGGCGAACGAGCAGTACTTC. It yields the protein CASSLSGVANEQYF. The whole variable domain, filled in from reference TRBV5-1 and TRBJ2-7, reads KAGVTQTPRYLIKTRGQQVTLSCSPISGHRSVSWYQQTPGQGLQFLFEYFSETQRNKGNFPGRFSGRQFSNSRSEMNVSTLELGDSALYLCASSLSGVANEQYFGPGTRLTVT.

This clonotype was picked up many times. The rearrangement uses TRBV30 and TRBJ1-2, with unresolved D. Germline-derived CDR1 and CDR2 are GTSNPN and SVGIG (reference sequence). This CDR3 region has 13 residues. Trimming removed 4 bases at V and 4 bases at J, with 13 bases between. For the CDR3, the DNA is TGTGCCTGGATTAAGGACGGCCTCTATGGCTACACCTTC. Its protein product is CAWIKDGLYGYTF.

In its sample, this clonotype was seen a few times. Given a much more abundant clone one base away, this may be a read error. The gene calls are TRBV9 and TRBJ2-3; TRBD1 agrees at 8 bases. The J segment lost 4 bases and the V segment lost 0 bases, leaving 4 bases of the junction unmatched. The CDR3 loop spans 15 amino acids. Germline V lookup: CDR1 SGDLS, CDR2 YYNGEE. The DNA for the CDR3 is TGTGCCAGCAGCGTAGGCCAGGGGGCTGCAGATACGCAGTATTTT. Translation: CASSVGQGAADTQYF.